These T cell receptor beta chains were read from a single sample in a study of CXCR3-negative and CXCR3-positive naive CD8 T cells. One entry per CDR3 protein, without DNA, is what TCRdb gives after re-calling the 5' RACE reads. The sample's table shows about 150,000 distinct CDR3 sequences. Input material: naive CXCR3+ CD8+ T cells from blood. The source of these receptors is a human donor in good health. Some clones in this sample may be carry-over from other donors' samples. CDR3s include the opening cysteine and the closing phenylalanine or tryptophan.

>TRBV7-9|TRBJ2-7
CASSLEASGSRNF
>TRBV5-8|TRBJ2-7
CASSLAGAPYEQYF
>TRBV7-6|TRBJ2-4
CASSLEMAGGLAKNIQYF
>TRBV4-1|TRBJ2-7
CASSRARAGDYEQYF
>TRBV5-1|TRBJ1-1
CASSLVTPNTEAFF
>TRBV4-3|TRBJ2-3
CASSQELAGGSTDTQYF
>TRBV7-9|TRBJ1-1
CASSPPRVLTEAFF
>TRBV12-3/TRBV12-4|TRBJ2-1
CASRPTSGRNEQFF
>TRBV10-3|TRBJ2-1
CAISDPGGGTYNEQFF
>TRBV7-3|TRBJ2-1
CASSFQGERNEQFF
>TRBV28|TRBJ2-2
CASRPTSGATGELFF
>TRBV7-3|TRBJ2-7
CASSPDGSLLYEQYF
>TRBV4-1|TRBJ2-1
CASRKGNEQFF
>TRBV19|TRBJ1-1
CASSAGTAIEAFF
>TRBV20-1|TRBJ2-7
CSAESRGHYEQYF
>TRBV4-3|TRBJ2-7
CASSQDRGSAYEQYF
>TRBV21-1|TRBJ2-2
CASHTRPIRGPGELFF
>TRBV5-5|TRBJ2-3
CASSLWETSTDTQYF
>TRBV18|TRBJ2-5
CASSPTGTAYLQETQYF
>TRBV7-9|TRBJ2-3
CASSGYIVGRLVDTQYF
>TRBV14|TRBJ1-1
CASSQDLDIETRTEAFF
>TRBV20-1|TRBJ1-2
CSARIGYGYTF
>TRBV5-1|TRBJ2-3
CASSLWGSTDTQYF
>TRBV5-1|TRBJ2-1
CASSRKPRQTIYNEQFF
>TRBV29-1|TRBJ2-7
CSVYGSGEQYF
>TRBV7-3|TRBJ2-2
CASSLTAGELFF
>TRBV27|TRBJ2-4
CASSFAGSKNIQYF
>TRBV2|TRBJ2-7
CASSEVDRGKHEQYF
>TRBV6-1|TRBJ2-2
CASNPWTANTGELFF
>TRBV29-1|TRBJ1-3
CSVRDGFSGNTIYF
>TRBV10-3|TRBJ1-1
CAISTTFRTANTEAFF
>TRBV4-1|TRBJ2-3
CASSQETGLVSDTQYF
>TRBV29-1|TRBJ1-2
CSVGQGSDGYTF
>TRBV24-1|TRBJ2-1
CATGTGTEQFF
>TRBV29-1|TRBJ2-1
CSVEGQQDSGYNEQFF
>TRBV15|TRBJ2-2
CATSEAGLNTGELFF
>TRBV5-1|TRBJ2-1
CASRGSYNEQFF
>TRBV28|TRBJ2-5
CASSLGEASWRETQYF
>TRBV29-1|TRBJ2-1
CSVELRLDEQFF
>TRBV2|TRBJ2-3
CASGARAGLTDTQYF
>TRBV7-9|TRBJ1-2
CASSLTYPGHSHYGYTF
>TRBV12-3/TRBV12-4|TRBJ2-5
CARGWGTGGQETQYF
>TRBV7-2|TRBJ2-6
CASRTSGANVLTF
>TRBV30|TRBJ1-1
CAWDRGNTEAFF
>TRBV19|TRBJ2-5
CASKLGETQYF
>TRBV11-2|TRBJ2-1
CASSLLAVYNEQFF
>TRBV9|TRBJ1-1
CASSPNPGGGLFNTEAFF
>TRBV5-1|TRBJ2-1
CASSPGTSGGSTYNEQFF
>TRBV12-3/TRBV12-4|TRBJ2-3
CASSLVPDTQYF
>TRBV7-9|TRBJ2-7
CASSSRSADEQYF